A single sample is the source of the 28 T cell receptor beta chains below, sequenced in a study of T cells in women clearing cervical HPV infection. Profiled with immunoSEQ multiplex PCR; TCRdb holds only in-frame clones, not every one. The sample yields tens of thousands of clones, of which the top ten take up 2.5% to 3.5%. The sequenced material came from blood buffy coat. All receptors derive from a woman between 18 and 70 years old with a cervical HPV16 infection that either progressed to CIN3+ or cleared (not recorded which).

Details on this clone: The read finishes 3 residues shy of the CDR3 end, and the germline J gene is used to complete it. Other DNA sequences in this specimen translate into the identical CDR3. The V and J genes are TRBV18 and TRBJ2-1, with a tentative D call TRBD1 (6 bases). Germline V gene data show CDR1 as KGHSH and CDR2 as LQKENI. Trimming left V 3 bases short and J 4 bases short, with 16 bases between. The CDR3 consists of 16 residues. The sequenced part of the CDR3 DNA is TGTGCCAGCTCACCGGTCTCTGGGGGCGCGTACAATGAG. Its translation: CASSPVSGGAYNE. The CDR3 reads in full as CASSPVSGGAYNEQFF.

CDR3 sequence: CSAPDPDRVKERNTEAFF. The sequenced part of the CDR3 DNA is TGCAGTGCGCCGGACCCCGACAGGGTAAAGGAGAGGAACACTGAA. This chain uses TRBV20-1 with TRBJ1-1, with 7 bases fitting TRBD1. The read is 3 residues too short to cover the CDR3 end, so that end is filled in from the germline J gene. This CDR3 is 18 amino acids long. J gave up 1 base and V 6 bases, and 20 bases lay outside the gene matches. CDR1 is DFQATT, CDR2 SNEGSKA, per germline (reference sequence).

Worth noting for this clone: The CDR3 end falls 3 residues outside the read, so it is completed with the germline J gene. The chain has TRBV7-9 and TRBJ1-4; D not resolved. Looked up from germline, CDR1 is SEHNR and CDR2 is FQNEAQ (reference sequence). The CDR3 totals 13 residues. V shed 2 bases and J shed 6 bases, with 7 bases lying between them. The CDR3 bases that were read are TGTGCCAGCAGCTTATCCGGGGATGAAAAA. Its translation: CASSLSGDEK. From start to end, the CDR3 is CASSLSGDEKLFF.

About this clone itself: From the germline J gene comes the end of the CDR3, since the read stops 3 residues before it. The chain carries TRBV19 and TRBJ1-1; the match to TRBD1 covers 11 bases. The germline CDR1 and CDR2 sequences are LNHDA and SQIVND (reference sequence). Trimming took 4 bases from V and 4 from J; bases not matched to a gene: 8. The CDR3 spans 16 residues. CDR3 sequence reads: CASSRTGGADGTEAFF. The CDR3 DNA, read in part, is TGTGCCAGTAGTAGGACAGGGGGCGCCGACGGCACTGAA.

In the case of this clone: The read stops 3 residues short of the end of the CDR3; the missing end is completed from the germline J gene. This chain connects TRBV7-3 to TRBJ1-1, with D possibly being TRBD1 (5 bases). The CDR3 contains 14 residues. With 2 bases removed from V and 4 bases from J, the gap between germline ends came to 11 bases. CDR1 and CDR2 (germline): SGHTA, FQGTGA. The CDR3 protein is CASSLEGRGTEAFF. The part of the CDR3 DNA that was read is TGTGCCAGCAGCTTAGAGGGGCGAGGCACTGAA.

The sequenced CDR3 bases are TGTGCCAGCTCACGAGACAGGGGGTACACCGGGGAG. Its translation: CASSRDRGYTGE. The whole CDR3 region reads CASSRDRGYTGELFF. V and J are TRBV18 and TRBJ2-2, with 9 positions matching TRBD1. The read terminates 3 residues before the CDR3 end, so the remaining end is supplied by the germline J gene. CDR1 and CDR2 (germline): KGHSH, LQKENI. Unmatched junction bases numbered 3, after V lost 4 bases and J lost 3 bases. This CDR3 comprises 15 residues. The entire variable domain, with the rest obtained from reference TRBV18 and TRBJ2-2, is as follows: NAGVMQNPRHLVRRRGQEARLRCSPMKGHSHVYWYRQLPEEGLKFMVYLQKENIIDESGMPKERFSAEFPKEGPSILRIQQVVRGDSAAYFCASSRDRGYTGELFFGEGSRLTVL.

For this clone: The CDR3 is cut off 3 residues early in the read; its end comes from the germline J gene. The chain has TRBV18 and TRBJ1-2, with 7 bases matching TRBD1. CDR1 KGHSH and CDR2 LQKENI come from the germline V gene. The CDR3 contains 16 residues. V lost 3 bases and J lost 0; bases outside the gene matches: 7. The CDR3 spells CASSPTGTDANYGYTF. Incomplete CDR3 DNA: TGTGCCAGCTCACCTACCGGGACAGATGCTAACTATGGC.

To note about this clone: The CDR3 end is not reached by the read, which stops 3 residues before it; the germline J gene fills it in. This rearrangement joins TRBV19 to TRBJ2-2, with D possibly matching TRBD1 (6 bases). Germline V gene data show CDR1 as LNHDA and CDR2 as SQIVND (reference sequence). The CDR3 has 17 residues. CDR3 sequence: CASSAPGHGATNEKLFF. CDR3 DNA (partial): TGTGCCAGTAGTGCCCCGGGACACGGCGCAACTAATGAAAAG.

As to this clone: The DNA ends 3 residues before the CDR3 does, and the rest of the CDR3 is filled in from the germline J gene. The rearrangement links TRBV5-6 to TRBJ2-1; possible D gene TRBD1, 5 bases. Germline CDR1 reads SGHDT; CDR2 reads YYEEEE. The CDR3 length is 13 residues. V was clipped by 5 bases and J by 5 bases, with 11 bases between them. CDR3 region: CASRSGIHNEQFF. The DNA read from the CDR3 is TGTGCCAGCAGGTCAGGGATCCACAATGAG.

Concerning this clone itself: Coverage ceases 3 residues before the CDR3 finishes, and the germline J gene fills in the end. The chain recombines TRBV5-1 with TRBJ1-2, with 10 positions matching TRBD1. Germline CDR1 and CDR2: SGHRS and YFSETQ. The CDR3 has 13 residues. J gave up 6 bases and V 3 bases, and 2 bases lay outside the gene matches. CDR3 region: CASSSGQGDGYTF. Incomplete CDR3 DNA: TGCGCCAGCAGCTCTGGACAGGGGGATGGC.

In the case of this clone: The read comes to an end 3 residues before the CDR3 does, leaving the germline J gene to fill in the end. The rearrangement uses TRBV7-2 and TRBJ2-3, with a weak D call TRBD2 (7 bases). The CDR3 loop spans 13 amino acids. Germline V gene lookup returns CDR1 SGHTA and CDR2 FQGNSA. CDR3 bases read: TGTGCCAGCAGCTCCCAAGGGGGAGGGACG. This sequence encodes CASSSQGGGT. The CDR3 as a whole reads CASSSQGGGTQYF.

Notes on this clone: The read ends 3 residues early relative to the CDR3; the germline J gene fills the gap. The rearrangement links TRBV30 to TRBJ2-2, with TRBD2 matching 7 bases. The germline CDR1 and CDR2 sequences are GTSNPN and SVGIG (reference sequence). This CDR3 spans 13 amino acids. The CDR3: CAWSTRNGGSLFF. Incomplete CDR3 DNA: TGTGCCTGGAGTACGAGAAACGGGGGGTCG.

Here the CDR3 reads CSARDVRGTVEQFF. The covered CDR3 bases are TGCAGTGCTAGAGATGTCCGGGGAACGGTTGAG. The rearrangement uses TRBV20-1 and TRBJ2-1; D is perhaps TRBD2 (5 bases). The CDR3 end falls 3 residues outside the read, so it is completed with the germline J gene. Trimming stripped 0 bases from V and 9 bases from J, with 15 bases between. Germline V gene data show CDR1 as DFQATT and CDR2 as SNEGSKA (reference sequence). The CDR3 contains 14 residues.

To note about this clone: The read ends 3 residues early relative to the CDR3; the germline J gene fills the gap. The rearrangement joins TRBV18 to TRBJ1-2, with 7 positions matching TRBD1. Germline CDR1 reads KGHSH; CDR2 reads LQKENI. CDR3 length equals 16 residues. Partial CDR3 DNA: TGTGCCAGCTCACCACTGAGCGGGACAGCGTCTGGCGAC. It encodes CASSPLSGTASGD. The complete CDR3 protein is CASSPLSGTASGDYTF.

About this clone: The read terminates 3 residues before the CDR3 end, so the remaining end is supplied by the germline J gene. The chain couples TRBV5-8 to TRBJ1-6, with D maybe TRBD1 (5 bases). The CDR3 runs 15 residues. V was clipped by 0 bases and J by 2 bases, with 6 bases between them. Germline CDR1 and CDR2: SGHTS and YDEGEE. The DNA read from the CDR3 is TGTGCCAGCAGCTTGGGACAGACCTATAATTCACCC. This sequence encodes CASSLGQTYNSP. The full CDR3 reads CASSLGQTYNSPLHF.

On this clone: The CDR3 goes on 3 residues after the read ends, and that part is filled in from the germline J gene. This rearrangement joins TRBV29-1 to TRBJ2-2; a possible D gene is TRBD2 (6 bases). Trimming shortened V by 7 bases and J by 4 bases, and 10 bases separated the two germline ends. The CDR3 covers 12 residues. CDR1 and CDR2 from the germline V gene are SQVTM and ANQGSEA. CDR3 bases read: TGCAGCGCGGGACTGATCACCGGGGAG. This sequence encodes CSAGLITGE. In full, the CDR3 is CSAGLITGELFF.

About this clone: The read ends 3 residues shy of where the CDR3 ends; the end is completed using the germline J gene. This chain links TRBV20-1 with TRBJ2-7; D possibly corresponds to TRBD1 (6 bases). V dropped 1 base and J dropped 5 bases, with 15 bases sitting between them. The CDR3 runs to 14 residues. The germline V gene encodes CDR1 DFQATT and CDR2 SNEGSKA (reference sequence). CDR3 in amino acids: CSARVTGEYHEQYF. The sequenced CDR3 bases are TGCAGTGCTAGAGTGACAGGCGAGTATCACGAG.

A note on this clone: Read data end 3 residues before the CDR3 end; the end is taken from the germline J gene. The chain uses TRBV7-2 and TRBJ1-1; 10 nucleotides match TRBD1. V gave up 5 bases and J gave up 3 bases; unmatched junction bases: 6. Germline CDR1 reads SGHTA; CDR2 reads FQGNSA. This CDR3 region has 15 residues. CDR3 amino acids: CASSQRTGGYTEAFF. The CDR3 DNA, read in part, is TGTGCCAGCAGCCAGAGGACAGGGGGGTACACTGAA.

The covered CDR3 bases are TGTGCCAGCAAACGGGGGGGCCAGGAGACT. It specifies CASKRGGQET. The full CDR3 protein is CASKRGGQETQYF. The chain couples TRBV18 to TRBJ2-4; TRBD2 aligns across 8 bases. From the germline J gene comes the end of the CDR3, since the read stops 3 residues before it. Germline-derived CDR1 and CDR2 are KGHSH and LQKENI. This CDR3 is built from 13 residues.

On this clone itself: The read ends 3 residues early relative to the CDR3; the germline J gene fills the gap. This chain joins TRBV10-3 and TRBJ2-5; D is possibly TRBD1 (6 bases). The CDR3 extends over 12 amino acids. Germline V CDR1 and CDR2: ENHRY, SYGVKD. The V end lost 6 bases, the J end lost 5 bases, and 10 bases lay between the germline ends. CDR3 residues: CAIRQGGETQYF. The covered CDR3 bases are TGTGCCATCAGACAGGGCGGGGAGACC.

The CDR3 DNA, read in part, is TGTGCCAGCAGGAAAGGACAGCTTCCTGATCAGCCC. Amino acids: CASRKGQLPDQP. The full CDR3 sequence reads CASRKGQLPDQPQHF. The chain links TRBV2 to TRBJ1-5; a possible D gene is TRBD1 (6 bases). The read halts 3 residues ahead of the CDR3 end, with the missing end drawn from the germline J gene. The CDR3 consists of 15 residues. Per germline, CDR1 SNHLY and CDR2 FYNNEI. With 6 bases removed from V and 5 bases from J, the gap between germline ends came to 17 bases.

The sequenced part of the CDR3 DNA is TGCAGCGTTAGGGGGCGATTTTCCTACGAC. It specifies CSVRGRFSYD. The complete CDR3 reads CSVRGRFSYDYTF. The chain combines TRBV29-1 with TRBJ1-2; the match to TRBD1 covers 7 bases. The read is 3 residues too short to cover the CDR3 end, so that end is filled in from the germline J gene. CDR3 length: 13 residues. The germline V gene encodes CDR1 SQVTM and CDR2 ANQGSEA.

In regard to this clone: The read ends 3 residues before the CDR3 terminus; that terminus is restored from the germline J gene. The J gene is TRBJ2-3, the V gene TRBV12-5; TRBD2 matches at 10 bases. In germline, CDR1 is LGHNT, CDR2 FRNRAP. This CDR3 is 18 amino acids long. CDR3: CASAQTALAGVGGETQYF. CDR3 DNA (partial): TGTGCTAGTGCTCAAACGGCTCTAGCGGGGGTGGGTGGAGAGACG.

A remark on this clone: The read ends 3 residues before the CDR3 terminus; that terminus is restored from the germline J gene. V and J are TRBV18 and TRBJ1-1, with D maybe TRBD1 (6 bases). The CDR3 is 16 residues long. Germline loops: CDR1 KGHSH, CDR2 LQKENI. The V gene lost 3 bases and the J gene lost 1 base, with 15 bases spanning the gap. The covered CDR3 bases are TGTGCCAGCTCACCGTCGCAGGGGCGCGGGAACACTGAA. It yields the protein CASSPSQGRGNTE. The CDR3 as a whole reads CASSPSQGRGNTEAFF.

Turning to this clone: Read coverage stops 3 residues before the CDR3 terminus; the germline J gene supplies the remainder. V usage is TRBV2 and J usage is TRBJ1-2; the D is unclear. The germline gives CDR1 SNHLY, CDR2 FYNNEI. The CDR3 covers 13 residues. With 4 bases removed from V and 2 bases from J, the gap between germline ends came to 8 bases. Partial CDR3 DNA: TGTGCCAGCAGTGCTGAGAGGAACTATGGC. As protein: CASSAERNYG. The whole CDR3 protein is CASSAERNYGYTF.

Partial CDR3 DNA: TGCGCCAGCAGCAGAGACAGGGGATCCTACGAC. It yields the protein CASSRDRGSYD. The whole CDR3 sequence is CASSRDRGSYDYTF. This chain joins TRBV5-1 and TRBJ1-2; 8 bases map to TRBD1. Read data end 3 residues before the CDR3 end; the end is taken from the germline J gene. Germline-derived CDR1 and CDR2 are SGHRS and YFSETQ. This CDR3 has 14 residues.

About this clone: The read ends 3 residues before the CDR3 terminus; that terminus is restored from the germline J gene. The rearrangement links TRBV18 to TRBJ2-2; no reliable D call. The germline gives CDR1 KGHSH, CDR2 LQKENI. The CDR3 covers 13 residues. The CDR3 reads CASSPGRNSPLFF. Partial CDR3 DNA: TGTGCCAGCTCACCAGGCCGTAATTCACCG.

As to this clone: The observed sequence ends 3 residues before the CDR3 terminus, with the missing tail filled in from the germline J gene. The chain has TRBV18 and TRBJ1-2, with D possibly matching TRBD1 (6 bases). Trimming cost V 2 bases and J 7 bases, with 17 bases left between them. This CDR3 has 15 amino acids. Germline V gene data show CDR1 as KGHSH and CDR2 as LQKENI. The part of the CDR3 DNA that was read is TGTGCCAGCTCACCAGATGCTTGGGGGCCGGGTGGC. It is translated as CASSPDAWGPGG. The full CDR3 reads CASSPDAWGPGGYTF.